One and the same sample provided the 31 T cell receptor beta chains below, sequenced in a study of CD8+CD57+ T cells in acquired aplastic anemia (dated by TCRdb to between 2018 and 2020). Sequencing was carried out with an Illumina HiSeq 2000. Genomic DNA was used as template for profiling of TCR beta VDJ combinations and CDR3 sequences. Using fastp trimming at Q25 and MiXCR clonotype assembly, TCRdb reanalyzed the public sequencing data and kept in-frame beta chains. One record per CDR3 amino acid sequence lists the most common genes and DNA. The sample includes around 190,000 distinct CDR3 sequences, with over 55% observed a single time. Around 28% of the sample comes from the top ten. What was sequenced was sorted CD4+, CD8+, or CD8+CD57+ T cells (not recorded which) from PBMCs. The source of these receptors is a human donor in good health.

This clonotype has at least ten counts. The chain carries TRBV6-5 and TRBJ2-7, with TRBD1 matching over 7 bases. The CDR3 sequence is 14 residues long. Losses at the gene ends were 0 bases for V and 3 bases for J; bases not matched to a gene: 2. The germline V gene has CDR1 MNHEY and CDR2 SVGAGI. CDR3 nucleotides: TGTGCCAGCAGTTACTCCGGGACAGACTACGAGCAGTACTTC. Amino acid sequence: CASSYSGTDYEQYF.

The V and J genes are TRBV13 and TRBJ2-7; a weak D match, TRBD2 (5 bases). CDR3 length: 13 residues. Trimming stripped 4 bases from V and 3 bases from J, with 10 bases between. From germline, CDR1 is PRHDT and CDR2 FYEKMQ (reference sequence). CDR3 sequence (DNA): TGTGCCAGCAGCTCCCGACGGGACTACGAGCAGTACTTC. It encodes CASSSRRDYEQYF.

The J gene is TRBJ2-7, the V gene TRBV28; 10 bases are shared with TRBD2. The CDR3 has 15 residues. With V trimmed by 5 bases and J by 7 bases, 11 bases remained unmatched. Germline V CDR1 and CDR2: MDHEN, SYDVKM. CDR3 residues: CASSTKSGRAWEQYF. The DNA for the CDR3 is TGTGCCAGCAGTACCAAAAGCGGGAGGGCCTGGGAGCAGTACTTC.

The V and J genes are TRBV15 and TRBJ1-2; 9 bases line up with TRBD1. J lost 0 bases, V lost 0 bases, and 5 bases had no gene match. CDR3 length equals 17 residues. Germline assignment: CDR1 LNHNV and CDR2 YYDKDF (reference sequence). CDR3 DNA: TGTGCCACCAGCAGAGATGGACAGGGGACGACTAACTATGGCTACACCTTC. Protein: CATSRDGQGTTNYGYTF.

This clonotype was picked up a small number of times. The chain carries TRBV27 and TRBJ1-5; D is perhaps TRBD1 (5 bases). The length of the CDR3 is 13 residues. V was shortened by 3 bases and J by 7 bases, with 10 bases between the two germline ends. Per the germline V gene, CDR1 is MNHEY and CDR2 is SMNVEV (reference sequence). The CDR3 nucleotides read TGTGCCAGCAGTTTGTTAGGGGAGCAGCCCCAGCATTTT. Residues: CASSLLGEQPQHF.

V gene TRBV15 combines with J gene TRBJ2-1; no reliable D call. Trimming left V 0 bases short and J 8 bases short, with 5 bases between. The CDR3 spans 12 residues. Germline V lookup: CDR1 LNHNV, CDR2 YYDKDF (reference sequence). The CDR3 DNA sequence: TGTGCCACCAGCAGAGATCTATATGAGCAGTTCTTC. Its protein is CATSRDLYEQFF.

This clonotype appeared a single time. The junction departs from the called germline gene at one end, perhaps through a read error. The chain uses TRBV7-9 and TRBJ2-5, with D maybe TRBD2 (5 bases). The CDR3 covers 12 residues. CDR1 and CDR2 (germline): SEHNR, FQNEAQ (reference sequence). The CDR3 nucleotides are TGCGCCAGCGGATCTAGGGCAGAGACCCAGTACTTC. Its translation is CASGSRAETQYF.

This clonotype was seen at least ten times. The chain recombines TRBV19 with TRBJ1-5; D is unclear. The V gene lost 2 bases and the J gene lost 1 base, with 9 bases spanning the gap. The CDR3 covers 15 residues. CDR1 and CDR2 (germline): LNHDA, SQIVND (reference sequence). This chain's CDR3 is CASSIWQSSNQPQHF. The DNA of the CDR3 is TGTGCCAGTAGTATATGGCAGTCAAGCAATCAGCCCCAGCATTTT. Filled out from reference TRBV19 and TRBJ1-5, the complete variable domain reads DGGITQSPKYLFRKEGQNVTLSCEQNLNHDAMYWYRQDPGQGLRLIYYSQIVNDFQKGDIAEGYSVSREKKESFPLTVTSAQKNPTAFYLCASSIWQSSNQPQHFGDGTRLSIL.

This clonotype was seen many times. The CDR3 sequence: CASSFFTGARDQPQHF. The CDR3 bases are TGTGCCAGCAGCTTTTTTACCGGGGCGCGGGATCAGCCCCAGCATTTT. The chain recombines TRBV7-8 with TRBJ1-5; the D gene is possibly TRBD1 (5 bases). The germline CDR1 and CDR2 sequences are SGHVS and FQNEAQ. Trimming took 3 bases from V and 5 from J, leaving 17 bases between them. The CDR3 runs to 16 residues.

The chain carries TRBV9 and TRBJ1-6; D gene unclear. Trimming removed 0 bases at V and 9 bases at J, with 10 bases between. The germline V gene encodes CDR1 SGDLS and CDR2 YYNGEE. The CDR3 runs 14 residues. The CDR3 is CASSVGLVGSPLHF. The CDR3 nucleotides are TGTGCCAGCAGCGTAGGGTTGGTGGGTTCACCCCTCCACTTT.

The rearrangement joins TRBV2 to TRBJ1-2, with 7 bases that match TRBD1. Germline CDR1 SNHLY, CDR2 FYNNEI. The CDR3 extends over 14 amino acids. Trimming took 9 bases from V and 4 from J; bases not matched to a gene: 11. The CDR3 spells CASRGTARLYGYTF. CDR3 DNA sequence: TGTGCCAGTAGGGGGACAGCCCGTCTCTATGGCTACACCTTC.

This rearrangement joins TRBV11-1 to TRBJ2-7; a weak D match, TRBD1 (6 bases). The V and J ends lost 0 bases and 3 bases respectively, with 15 bases between them. CDR1 and CDR2 (germline): SGHAT, FQDESV (reference sequence). There are 16 residues in the CDR3. CDR3 amino acids: CASSLASEGVGYEQYF. The DNA for the CDR3 is TGTGCCAGCAGCTTAGCCTCCGAGGGGGTTGGCTACGAGCAGTACTTC.

The V gene is TRBV7-2, the J gene TRBJ1-6; no firm D call. The V gene lost 5 bases and the J gene lost 0 bases, with 14 bases spanning the gap. The V gene's germline CDR1 is SGHTA and CDR2 FQGNSA. CDR3 size: 17 residues. The CDR3 DNA reads as TGTGCCAGCAGCCCCCATGCGACGGCCTCCTATAATTCACCCCTCCACTTT. Its translation is CASSPHATASYNSPLHF.

The DNA of the CDR3 is TGTGCCAGCAACCCGAGACTAGCGGGAGGACGCGAGCAGTTCTTC. Amino acid sequence: CASNPRLAGGREQFF. This sequence joins TRBV13 and TRBJ2-1, with TRBD2 matching over 13 bases. The CDR3 is 15 amino acids. V was clipped by 7 bases and J by 10 bases; unmatched bases: 10. Germline CDR1 is PRHDT and CDR2 is FYEKMQ (reference sequence).

This clonotype has at least ten counts. The chain uses TRBV25-1 and TRBJ2-3, with D possibly TRBD2 on 5 matching bases. V was pared by 3 bases and J by 5 bases, with 21 bases between. Per the germline V gene, CDR1 is MGHDK and CDR2 is SYGVNS. The CDR3 loop spans 17 amino acids. For the CDR3, the DNA is TGTGCCAGCAGTGATGTCTACGGGGAAGGACGTAGAGATACGCAGTATTTT. It is translated as CASSDVYGEGRRDTQYF.

This chain links TRBV11-2 with TRBJ2-1; D is uncertain. CDR1 and CDR2 (germline): SGHAT, FQNNGV. The CDR3 covers 14 residues. V gave up 5 bases and J gave up 8 bases, with 16 bases separating them. This CDR3 reads CASSPAFSADEQFF. The CDR3 DNA is TGTGCCAGCAGCCCCGCTTTTAGTGCCGATGAGCAGTTCTTC.

As for this clonotype: At one end the junction does not follow the germline gene, possibly because of a read error. The gene calls are TRBV4-1 and TRBJ1-1; 10 bases fit TRBD1. This CDR3 spans 19 amino acids. In germline, CDR1 is MGHRA, CDR2 YSYEKL. The CDR3 DNA reads as TGCGCCAGCAGCCAAGTAGTTCTGGACAGGGGGAACCTGGGCACTGAAGCTCTCTTT. Encoded protein: CASSQVVLDRGNLGTEALF.

This clonotype was detected many times. V gene TRBV27 combines with J gene TRBJ2-7; no clear D gene. CDR1 MNHEY and CDR2 SMNVEV come from the germline V gene (reference sequence). Trimming removed 8 bases at V and 0 bases at J, with 8 bases between. This CDR3 comprises 12 residues. In nucleotides, the CDR3 is TGTGCCAGCTTCTCGGCCTCCTACGAGCAGTACTTC. This encodes CASFSASYEQYF.

The chain employs TRBV7-8 and TRBJ1-2, with D perhaps matching TRBD1 (6 bases). The germline V and J ends were trimmed by 5 bases and 7 bases, with 20 bases remaining between them. This CDR3 has 15 residues. Germline CDR1 reads SGHVS; CDR2 reads FQNEAQ. The CDR3 DNA sequence: TGTGCCAGCAGCGTTAGTGCGGGGGGGGCAGCTGGCTACACCTTC. Its translation is CASSVSAGGAAGYTF.

This clonotype was recorded many times. This chain connects TRBV12-3 or TRBV12-4 to TRBJ2-7; D may be TRBD2 (5 bases). This CDR3 region has 14 residues. V lost 3 bases and J lost 6, with 15 bases in between. The CDR3 sequence: CASSLGAQAAEQYF. The CDR3 DNA sequence: TGTGCCAGCAGTTTGGGTGCCCAAGCGGCCGAGCAGTACTTC.

In this sample, this clonotype turned up many times. At one end, the junction sequence differs from germline, possibly due to a read error. V is TRBV7-6 and J is TRBJ2-7; 8 positions match TRBD2. The CDR3 has 15 residues. CDR1 SGHVS and CDR2 FNYEAQ come from the germline V gene. CDR3 DNA sequence: TGTGCCAGCAGCTACATAGCGGGGATGGCCTACAAGCAGTACTTC. Encoded protein: CASSYIAGMAYKQYF.

The chain uses TRBV12-3 or TRBV12-4 and TRBJ1-5; D not resolved. The CDR3 runs 14 residues. Trimming stripped 2 bases from V and 2 bases from J, with 7 bases between. The CDR3 is CASSLSRGNQPQHF. In nucleotides, the CDR3 is TGTGCCAGCAGTTTAAGTAGGGGCAATCAGCCCCAGCATTTT.

This clonotype was seen more than once but under ten times. The V and J genes are TRBV6-5 and TRBJ2-4; weak D call: TRBD1 (5 bases). V was trimmed by 6 bases and J by 7 bases, leaving 10 bases between them. Germline-derived CDR1 and CDR2 are MNHEY and SVGAGI. This CDR3 contains 12 residues. The CDR3 sequence is CASSQGGNIQYF. The CDR3 DNA is TGTGCCAGCAGCCAGGGTGGTAACATTCAGTACTTC.

The sample holds a few counts of this clonotype. The chain carries TRBV27 and TRBJ2-1; D unresolved. The CDR3 spans 14 residues. The V and J ends lost 4 bases and 1 base respectively, with 8 bases between them. CDR1 MNHEY and CDR2 SMNVEV come from the germline V gene (reference sequence). CDR3 sequence reads: CASSSSGSYNEQFF. The CDR3 nucleotides are TGTGCCAGCAGTTCTAGTGGTTCCTACAATGAGCAGTTCTTC.

This clonotype was detected once. Just one base apart from a much larger clone, this may be a read error. This chain connects TRBV30 to TRBJ2-7, with D possibly being TRBD2 (5 bases). The CDR3 contains 13 residues. Germline lookup yields CDR1 GTSNPN and CDR2 SVGIG (reference sequence). Trimming removed 5 bases at V and 6 bases at J, with 17 bases between. The CDR3 loop is CAWELVGAGEQYF. Here the CDR3 DNA reads TGTGCCTGGGAACTAGTGGGAGCTGGCGAGCAGTACTTC. The full variable domain, in which reference TRBV30 and TRBJ2-7 provide the parts outside the CDR3, is SQTIHQWPATLVQPVGSPLSLECTVEGTSNPNLYWYRQAAGRGLQLLFYSVGIGQISSEVPQNLSASRPQDRQFILSSKKLLLSDSGFYLCAWELVGAGEQYFGPGTRLTVT.

This clonotype was detected many times. The V gene is TRBV7-8, the J gene TRBJ1-6; 11 bases map to TRBD1. The CDR3 sequence is 16 residues long. The V and J ends lost 2 bases and 6 bases, in that order; junction bases with no gene match: 3. In germline, CDR1 is SGHVS, CDR2 FQNEAQ. The CDR3 DNA is TGTGCCAGCAGCTTATCCGGGACAGGGGGTAATTCACCCCTCCACTTT. This translates into CASSLSGTGGNSPLHF.

A remark on this clonotype: A read error may account for a junction end that differs from germline. The chain combines TRBV5-1 with TRBJ2-2, with TRBD1 matching over 9 bases. CDR1 and CDR2 (germline): SGHRS, YFSETQ. The CDR3 sequence is 17 residues long. The CDR3 DNA reads as TGTGCCAGCAGACGACGGGACAGGGCGGGAAACACCGGGGAGCTGTTTTTT. This sequence encodes CASRRRDRAGNTGELFF.

The V gene is TRBV7-9, the J gene TRBJ2-3, with 13 bases matching TRBD2. This CDR3 contains 14 residues. Trimming at V came to 6 bases and at J to 6 bases, leaving 3 bases not matched to a gene. Germline V gene sequence: CDR1 SEHNR, CDR2 FQNEAQ (reference sequence). The CDR3 DNA follows: TGTGCCAGCAGTGGGACTAGCGGGATGGATACGCAGTATTTT. Protein: CASSGTSGMDTQYF.

The sample holds many counts of this clonotype. V usage is TRBV19 and J usage is TRBJ1-1, with a weak D call TRBD1 (5 bases). The CDR3 loop spans 13 amino acids. Germline assignment: CDR1 LNHDA and CDR2 SQIVND (reference sequence). The CDR3 bases are TGTGGCGTCGCAGGGACCCTGAACACTGAAGCTTTCTTT. This translates into CGVAGTLNTEAFF.

The gene calls are TRBV15 and TRBJ1-2, with D possibly TRBD1 on 6 matching bases. Deletions cut 0 bases from V and 8 bases from J, with 10 bases between. Germline V gene data show CDR1 as LNHNV and CDR2 as YYDKDF (reference sequence). The CDR3 totals 13 residues. The CDR3 spells CATSRDQGKGYTF. The CDR3 DNA reads TGTGCCACCAGCAGAGATCAGGGGAAGGGCTACACCTTC.

This clonotype was found once. This sequence joins TRBV2 and TRBJ1-5, with D maybe TRBD1 (5 bases). Trimming shortened V by 6 bases and J by 3 bases, and 12 bases separated the two germline ends. CDR3 length: 14 amino acids. Germline CDR1 reads SNHLY; CDR2 reads FYNNEI. CDR3 in amino acids: CASSREANNQPQHF. CDR3 DNA: TGTGCCAGCAGCAGGGAGGCGAACAATCAGCCCCAGCATTTT.